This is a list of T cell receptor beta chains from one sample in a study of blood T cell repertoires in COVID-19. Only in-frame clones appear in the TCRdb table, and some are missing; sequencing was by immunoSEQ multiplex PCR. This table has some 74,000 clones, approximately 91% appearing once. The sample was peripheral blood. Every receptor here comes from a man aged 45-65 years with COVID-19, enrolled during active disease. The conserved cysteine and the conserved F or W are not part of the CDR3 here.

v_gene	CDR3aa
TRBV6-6	ASSYSGLARTYEQY
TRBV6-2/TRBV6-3	ASSYLFEAF
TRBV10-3	AIGGNTGELF
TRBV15	ATSRVPMEKLF
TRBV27	ASSLSRVALVEQF
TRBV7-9	ASTAREDIQY
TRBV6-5	ASSSGQGYTEAF
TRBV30	AWSVRRGDTQY
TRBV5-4	ASSGELAAGPHNNEQF
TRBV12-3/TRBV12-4	ASELRGTGEQF
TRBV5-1	ASSFRGRDTEAF
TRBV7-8	ASSILAGEYNEQF
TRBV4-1	ASSQDSSQETQY
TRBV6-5	ASSWTGGEDTQY
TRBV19	ASSTQGGNTEAF
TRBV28	ASRGQVSDTQY
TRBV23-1	ASSQSDLKAESSYEQY
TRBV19	ASRIAVNTEAF
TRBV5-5	ASRTGSLDSPLH
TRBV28	ASSLSGVVEQY
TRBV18	ASSPTDNQPQH
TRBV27	ASSFTSGSLADTQY